Listed below are T cell receptor beta chains from one sample, sequenced in a study of glioma-infiltrating T cells. One entry per CDR3 protein results from TCRdb running MiXCR on the multiplex PCR reads. The table shows approximately 400,000 distinct CDR3 sequences, with roughly 41% occurring only once. Sequenced material: glioma tissue, nonneoplastic brain tissue, or PBMCs (not recorded which). These receptors were obtained from a human donor with low-grade glioma or glioblastoma, undergoing nonglioma brain surgery, or in good health (not recorded which). The CDR3 runs from the conserved cysteine through the conserved F or W. The D gene is left open where the match is weak. The size entry is marked missing in some rows and otherwise reads once, few, many or a size class.

j_call clone_size d_call v_call cdr3_aa cdr3_nt
TRBJ2-5 many NA TRBV4-1 CASSQGPGLRQETQYF TGCGCCAGCAGCCAGGGACCGGGACTCCGCCAAGAGACCCAGTACTTC
TRBJ2-1 many NA TRBV27 CASSLSSFNSYNEQFF TGTGCCAGCAGTTTATCGAGCTTCAACTCCTACAATGAGCAGTTCTTC
TRBJ1-2 few NA TRBV4-3 CASSQFQGRSGYTF TGCGCCAGCAGCCAATTTCAGGGTAGGAGTGGCTACACCTTC
TRBJ1-1 NA NA TRBV11-2 CATGGQMNTEAFF TGTGCCACCGGGGGGCAGATGAACACTGAAGCTTTCTTT
TRBJ1-1 NA NA TRBV7-2 CASSAWGSMNTEAFF TGTGCCAGCAGCGCCTGGGGATCCATGAACACTGAAGCTTTCTTT
TRBJ1-1 few TRBD1 TRBV11-2 CASSQIPPGTGLHTEAFF TGTGCCAGCAGCCAGATACCCCCGGGGACAGGGTTGCACACTGAAGCTTTCTTT
TRBJ2-7 NA NA TRBV19 CASSTYPHRYEQYF TGTGCCAGTAGTACCTATCCCCACCGTTACGAGCAGTACTTC
TRBJ2-5 NA NA TRBV20-1 CSACKRAEPQETQYF TGCAGTGCCTGTAAGCGAGCGGAACCCCAAGAGACCCAGTACTTC
TRBJ1-1 NA NA TRBV27 CASSELGEAFF TGTGCCAGCAGTGAGTTGGGTGAAGCTTTCTTT
TRBJ2-1 NA NA TRBV20-1 CSADEGVRYNEQFF TGCAGTGCAGACGAGGGCGTCAGGTACAATGAGCAGTTCTTC
TRBJ2-1 NA TRBD2 TRBV5-4 CASSLGLAASSSYNEQFF TGTGCCAGCAGCTTGGGTCTAGCGGCCTCAAGCTCCTACAATGAGCAGTTCTTC
TRBJ2-1 NA NA TRBV20-1 CSVKDPQRNSVNEQCF TGCAGTGTGAAAGACCCCCAACGGAACTCGGTCAATGAGCAGTGCTTC
TRBJ1-1 NA NA TRBV6-2/TRBV6-3 CASSAWGGNTEAFF TGTGCCAGCAGTGCCTGGGGAGGGAACACTGAAGCTTTCTTT
TRBJ2-5 many NA TRBV6-1 CASSKQDPGFEETQYF TGTGCCAGCAGTAAACAGGACCCAGGTTTCGAGGAGACCCAGTACTTC
TRBJ2-1 few NA TRBV10-2 CASSESWGPYEQFF TGCGCCAGCAGTGAGTCGTGGGGGCCCTATGAGCAGTTCTTC
TRBJ1-5 NA NA TRBV7-2 CASTPHPGSNQPQHF TGTGCCAGCACCCCCCACCCAGGGAGCAATCAGCCCCAGCATTTT
TRBJ2-7 NA TRBD2 TRBV27 CASSFGLAGAYEQYF TGTGCCAGCAGTTTCGGACTAGCGGGAGCCTACGAGCAGTACTTC
TRBJ2-7 NA TRBD1 TRBV27 CASSPSTGSSYGQYF TGTGCCAGCAGTCCCTCGACAGGGAGCTCCTACGGGCAGTACTTC